This section outlines one TCR beta chain sequence together with its context. This specimen comes from a study of sequential checkpoint blockade in melanoma. Study as a whole: After both sequences, patients received maintenance nivolumab.

Regarding treatment: randomized to nivolumab then ipilimumab (arm A) or the reverse (arm B). None of the patients previously received DNA-damaging chemotherapy. PBMC sorting kept live CD3+CD8+ cells without CD19 or CD56. The assay was immunoSEQ multiplex PCR, and TCRdb's table has in-frame clones only and misses some. The table includes roughly 9,900 clones, about 57% detected once. With 3 bases clipped from V and 1 base from J, the junction kept 11 bases outside the gene matches. Per the germline V gene, CDR1 is LGHNA and CDR2 is YSLEER. CDR3 length: 17 amino acids. This chain connects TRBV4-3 to TRBJ1-2; TRBD1 matches 7 bases. The specimen was CD8+ T cells sorted from blood (inferred from file names), collected from a patient given nivolumab and ipilimumab in sequence. The source is a human donor with melanoma. The CDR3 here is CASSQDNRDSLNYGYTF. The CDR3, as DNA: TGCGCCAGCAGCCAGGATAACCGGGACAGCCTTAACTATGGCTACACCTTC.